This TCR beta chain came from a study of T cells after yellow fever vaccination. Whole-study results and caveats: The booster response re-showed most primary clones: more than 95% CD4, approximately 90% CD8. A minor fraction of clonotypes spanned both CD4 and CD8 compartments.

The CDR3 is 15 residues long. After removal of 1 base from V and 3 bases from J, the junction contained 7 bases not matched to a gene. Germline assignment: CDR1 SGHRS and CDR2 YFSETQ. Details on this clonotype: The target antigen is unknown.

Conversion of TCR transcripts into cDNA relied on 5'RACE template switching, which added a universal primer site and UMIs. TCRdb analysed the 5' RACE reads with MiXCR anew, one entry per CDR3 protein. Among approximately 340,000 distinct CDR3 sequences listed, 7.5% to 9% were seen once. This chain joins TRBV5-1 and TRBJ2-7, with 7 positions matching TRBD2. This sequence was found in a man younger than 35 who received the YFV17D yellow fever vaccine. The material was PBMCs, obtained on the day of the first yellow fever vaccination. Here the CDR3 reads CASSLMGTTLYEQYF. In nucleotides, the CDR3 is TGCGCCAGCAGCTTGATGGGGACTACTCTCTACGAGCAGTACTTC.